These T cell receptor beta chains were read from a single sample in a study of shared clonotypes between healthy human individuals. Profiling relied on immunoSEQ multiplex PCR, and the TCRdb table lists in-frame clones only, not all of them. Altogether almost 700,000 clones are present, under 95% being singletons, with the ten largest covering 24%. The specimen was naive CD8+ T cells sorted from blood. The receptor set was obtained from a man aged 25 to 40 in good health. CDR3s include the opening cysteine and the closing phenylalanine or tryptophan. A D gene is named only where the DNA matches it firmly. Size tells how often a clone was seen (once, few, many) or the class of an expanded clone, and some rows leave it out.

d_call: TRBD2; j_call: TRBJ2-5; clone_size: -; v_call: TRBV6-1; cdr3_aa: CASEASGNQETQYF; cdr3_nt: TGTGCCAGCGAGGCTAGCGGGAACCAAGAGACCCAGTACTTC
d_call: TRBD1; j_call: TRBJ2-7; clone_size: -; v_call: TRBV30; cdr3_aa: CAWSPGQNYEQYF; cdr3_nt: TGTGCCTGGAGCCCGGGACAGAACTACGAGCAGTACTTC
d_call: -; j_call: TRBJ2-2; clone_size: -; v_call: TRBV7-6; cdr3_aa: CASSLTNTGELFF; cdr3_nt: TGTGCCAGCAGCTTAACTAACACCGGGGAGCTGTTTTTT
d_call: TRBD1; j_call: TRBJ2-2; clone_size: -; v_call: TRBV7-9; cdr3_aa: CASSLWTGGNTGELFF; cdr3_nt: TGTGCCAGCAGCTTATGGACAGGGGGCAACACCGGGGAGCTGTTTTTT
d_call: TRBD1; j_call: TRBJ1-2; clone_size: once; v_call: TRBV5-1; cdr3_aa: CATSSSPGQLNYGYTF; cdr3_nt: TGCGCCACCTCTTCTTCCCCGGGACAGCTTAACTATGGCTACACCTTC
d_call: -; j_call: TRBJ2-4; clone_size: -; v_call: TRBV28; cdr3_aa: CASSLSEAKNIQYF; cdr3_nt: TGTGCCAGCAGTTTATCGGAGGCCAAAAACATTCAGTACTTC
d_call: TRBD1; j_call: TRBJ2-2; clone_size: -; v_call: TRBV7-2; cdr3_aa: CASSLFAGGHGELFF; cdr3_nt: TGTGCCAGCAGCTTATTTGCAGGGGGTCACGGGGAGCTGTTTTTT
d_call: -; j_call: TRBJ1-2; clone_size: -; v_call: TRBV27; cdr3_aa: CASSLRQYGYTF; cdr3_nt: TGTGCCAGCAGTCTAAGACAGTATGGCTACACCTTC
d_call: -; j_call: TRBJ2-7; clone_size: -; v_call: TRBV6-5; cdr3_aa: CASTTTGAYEQYF; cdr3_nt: TGTGCCAGCACCACGACGGGCGCCTACGAGCAGTACTTC
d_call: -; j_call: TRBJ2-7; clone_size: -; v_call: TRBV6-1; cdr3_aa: CASSRLDSLYEQYF; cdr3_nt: TGTGCCAGCAGCAGACTTGACAGTTTGTACGAGCAGTACTTC
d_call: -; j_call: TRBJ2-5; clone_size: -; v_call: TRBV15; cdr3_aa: CATSGSRGTQETQYF; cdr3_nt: TGTGCCACCAGCGGTAGTAGGGGGACTCAAGAGACCCAGTACTTC
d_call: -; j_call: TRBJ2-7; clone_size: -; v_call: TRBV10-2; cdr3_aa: CASSERYEQYF; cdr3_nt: TGCGCCAGCAGTGAGAGGTACGAGCAGTACTTC
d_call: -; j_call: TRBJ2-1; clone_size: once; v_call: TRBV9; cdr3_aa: CASSASGSSYNEQFF; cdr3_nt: TGTGCCAGCAGCGCCAGCGGAAGCTCCTACAATGAGCAGTTCTTC
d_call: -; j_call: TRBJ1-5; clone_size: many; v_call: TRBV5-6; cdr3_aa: CASSLVGGAGNQPQHF; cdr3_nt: TGTGCCAGCAGCTTGGTTGGGGGGGCCGGCAATCAGCCCCAGCATTTT
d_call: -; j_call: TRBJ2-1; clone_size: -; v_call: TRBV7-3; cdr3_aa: CASSPLGAEQFF; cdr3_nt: TGTGCCAGCAGCCCGCTGGGAGCTGAGCAGTTCTTC
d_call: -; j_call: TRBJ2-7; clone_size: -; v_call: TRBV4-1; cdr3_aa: CASSQDPHGEQYF; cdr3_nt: TGCGCCAGCAGCCAAGATCCCCACGGAGAGCAGTACTTC
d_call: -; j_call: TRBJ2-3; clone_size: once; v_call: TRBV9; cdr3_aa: CASSERGTASTDTQYF; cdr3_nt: TGTGCCAGCAGCGAAAGGGGCACCGCTAGCACAGATACGCAGTATTTT
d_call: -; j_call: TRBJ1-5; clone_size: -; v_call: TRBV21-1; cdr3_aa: CASSKALPGTGNQPQHF; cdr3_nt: TGTGCCAGCAGCAAAGCGCTACCCGGGACAGGCAATCAGCCCCAGCATTTT
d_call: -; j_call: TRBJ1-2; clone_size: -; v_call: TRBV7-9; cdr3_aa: CASSFRGELHNYGYTF; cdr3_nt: TGTGCCAGCAGCTTCCGCGGGGAGTTGCATAACTATGGCTACACCTTC
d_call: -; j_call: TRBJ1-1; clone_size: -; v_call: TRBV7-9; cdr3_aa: CASRHMTNTEAFF; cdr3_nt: TGTGCCAGCAGACATATGACAAACACTGAAGCTTTCTTT
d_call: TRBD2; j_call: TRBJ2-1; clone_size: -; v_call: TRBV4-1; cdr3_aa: CASSHLLEGGQYEQFF; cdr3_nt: TGCGCCAGCAGCCACCTGCTTGAGGGAGGGCAGTATGAGCAGTTCTTC